The clone carrying this T cell receptor beta chain is a singleton in its sample. Antigen: not known. This sample stems from a study of OX40 agonist ivuxolimab in advanced cancers. About the study: Partial responses were achieved by three patients, of whom one had hepatocellular carcinoma and two had cutaneous melanoma. Study observations and caveats: Certain nonresponders additionally had low normalized T-cell clonal expansion. The specificity for antigen of the expanded peripheral T cells was not determined.

Using immunoSEQ multiplex PCR, the repertoire was profiled, and TCRdb retains in-frame clones only, with some absent. The repertoire holds about 110,000 clones, with less than 95% as singletons. The source was CD4+ or CD8+ T cells sorted from blood, collected in a trial of the OX40 agonist ivuxolimab. The clonotype was recovered from an adult with an advanced solid tumor such as melanoma, head and neck, liver or kidney cancer.

CDR3 DNA: TGTGCCAGCTCACCACCGCCAGAGGGAGATACGCAGTATTTT. Its protein is CASSPPPEGDTQYF. The chain links TRBV18 to TRBJ2-3; tentative D call: TRBD2 (5 bases). The germline gives CDR1 KGHSH, CDR2 LQKENI. Trimming left V 0 bases short and J 5 bases short, with 9 bases between. This CDR3 spans 14 amino acids.